A selection of T cell receptor beta chains follows, all from one sample in a study of T cells in Graves' hyperthyroidism and ophthalmopathy. TCRdb recomputed calls from the multiplex PCR reads with MiXCR, one row per CDR3 protein. Of roughly 840,000 distinct CDR3 sequences listed, roughly 40% were seen once; the top ten hold around 10%. The sample was blood. The receptors shown here come from a man in his late teens or twenties with Graves' hyperthyroidism. The CDR3 runs from the conserved cysteine through the conserved F or W. The order of the fields is J gene, V gene, CDR3 length, CDR3 protein.

>.|TRBV7-9|15
CASSLSLAGGGEQYF
>TRBJ1-1|TRBV15|14
CATSRGRGDTEAFF
>TRBJ2-5|TRBV7-2|14
CASSPGAERETQYF
>TRBJ2-2|TRBV20-1|9
CSARGELFF
>TRBJ2-5|TRBV5-1|14
CASSFPGLAETQYF
>TRBJ2-6|TRBV10-2|13
CASSGVGANVLTF
>TRBJ2-7|TRBV12-3/TRBV12-4|15
CASSRPGLAEYEQYF
>TRBJ1-1|TRBV29-1|11
CSVRTGAEAFF
>TRBJ2-7|TRBV30|14
CAWSAYRDVYEQYF
>TRBJ1-4|TRBV12-3/TRBV12-4|14
CASSNLDGDEKLFF
>TRBJ1-2|TRBV4-1|13
CASSQVGEYGYTF
>TRBJ1-4|TRBV19|12
CASSTSGVQLFF
>TRBJ1-1|TRBV15|13
CATSSPSNTEAFF
>TRBJ2-6|TRBV14|16
CASSQKYFSGANVLTF
>TRBJ1-1|TRBV20-1|15
CSAWTWPRTNTEAFF
>TRBJ2-2|TRBV29-1|13
CSVGTENTGELFF
>TRBJ2-5|TRBV4-1|15
CASSQDLGDQETQYF
>TRBJ2-5|TRBV7-2|13
CASSPRSGKTQYF
>TRBJ2-5|TRBV10-3|17
CAISEPGTGYGQETQYF
>TRBJ1-2|TRBV27|16
CASSLGPLGANYGYTF
>TRBJ2-7|TRBV20-1|15
CSARGLAGDVYEQYF
>TRBJ2-5|TRBV5-6|15
CASSVETGGLKTQYF
>TRBJ1-1|TRBV29-1|13
CSVAGGMNTEAFF
>TRBJ2-5|TRBV7-2|12
CASSLVVETQYF
>TRBJ1-5|TRBV19|14
CASSSGLSGQPQHF
>TRBJ2-7|TRBV7-9|14
CASRSAGGRYEQYF
>TRBJ2-2|TRBV2|14
CASSFDRVAGELFF
>TRBJ1-5|TRBV2|14
CASNPARGAQPQHF
>TRBJ2-7|TRBV29-1|16
CSLGGEGGPLSYEQYF
>TRBJ1-2|TRBV7-8|14
CASSFRQGAHGYTF
>TRBJ1-5|TRBV29-1|13
CSVQGARDQPQHF
>TRBJ2-6|TRBV9|13
CASHSSGANVLTF
>TRBJ1-1|TRBV19|13
CASSKPGNTEAFF
>TRBJ2-6|TRBV12-3/TRBV12-4|17
CASGPGTPGSGANVLTF
>TRBJ2-6|TRBV20-1|13
CSARGARANVLTF
>TRBJ1-1|TRBV6-1|13
CASREGPNTEAFF
>TRBJ2-5|TRBV6-5|12
CASSYGRETQYF
>TRBJ1-1|TRBV29-1|15
CSVRPGTGVNTEAFF
>TRBJ1-2|TRBV5-1|13
CASSLEVNYGYTF
>TRBJ1-5|TRBV15|15
CATEDSSLSNQPQHF
>TRBJ1-5|TRBV6-2/TRBV6-3|15
CASTPGQSSNQPQHF
>TRBJ2-2|TRBV5-1|17
CASSGQRGPPNTGELFF
>TRBJ2-2|TRBV5-1|16
CASSLDTGSYTGELFF
>TRBJ1-2|TRBV10-1|13
CASSAGRYYGYTF
>TRBJ1-5|TRBV19|14
CASNYKGGNQPQHF
>TRBJ2-7|TRBV6-6|13
CASSTTPSYEQYF
>TRBJ2-5|TRBV6-5|13
CASRPGTEETQYF
>TRBJ2-2|TRBV7-9|12
CASSRWTGELFF
>TRBJ1-1|TRBV20-1|13
CSAREASNTEAFF
>TRBJ1-5|TRBV6-4|16
CASSYPQGTSNQPQHF
>TRBJ1-2|TRBV3-1|13
CASSHEGPYGYTF
>TRBJ2-6|TRBV6-2/TRBV6-3|15
CASQITGAGANVLTF
>TRBJ1-1|TRBV12-3/TRBV12-4|14
CASSLVGLENEAFF
>TRBJ1-6|TRBV2|17
CASSEGYGVSYNSPLHF
>TRBJ1-5|TRBV15|12
CATSSRTEYQHF
>TRBJ2-7|TRBV20-1|14
CSASSQGTFYEQYF
>TRBJ2-7|TRBV5-1|15
CASSLEGTFPHEQYF
>TRBJ2-5|TRBV9|16
CASSPSLQGSGETQYF